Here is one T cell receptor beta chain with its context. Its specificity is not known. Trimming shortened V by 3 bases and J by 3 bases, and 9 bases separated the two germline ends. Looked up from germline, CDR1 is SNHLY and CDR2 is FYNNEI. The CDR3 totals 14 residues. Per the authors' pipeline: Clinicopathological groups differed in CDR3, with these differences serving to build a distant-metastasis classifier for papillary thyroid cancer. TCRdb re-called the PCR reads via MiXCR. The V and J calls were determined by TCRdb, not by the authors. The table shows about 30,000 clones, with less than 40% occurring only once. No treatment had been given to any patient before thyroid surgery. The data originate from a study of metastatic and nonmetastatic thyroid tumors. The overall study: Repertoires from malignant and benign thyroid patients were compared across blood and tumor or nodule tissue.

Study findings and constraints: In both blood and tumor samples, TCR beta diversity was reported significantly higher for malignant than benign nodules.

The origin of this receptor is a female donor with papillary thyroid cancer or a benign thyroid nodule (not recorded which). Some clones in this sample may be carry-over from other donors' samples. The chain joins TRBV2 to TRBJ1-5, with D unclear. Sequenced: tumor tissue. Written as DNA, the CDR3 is TGTGCCAGCAGTGAGGCACCAGTCAATCAGCCCCAGCATTTT. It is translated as CASSEAPVNQPQHF.